This section outlines one T cell receptor (beta chain) sequence together with its context. Which antigen it targets is not known. No much larger clone exists at a distance of one base, and base qualities are not known. This entry comes from a study of T cell responses to AZD1222 COVID-19 vaccine (dated by TCRdb to 2020 to 2022). Turning to the overall study: AZD1222 recipients with second doses at about 4 weeks or about 12 weeks were pooled, because spike-specific TCR depth and breadth did not differ between schedules. TCR sequencing was performed for fewer than 250 trial participants, of whom about 200 were given two doses of AZD1222 and 26 were given two doses of MenACWY control vaccine. Trial participants were enrolled into age subgroups of 18-55, 56-69 and 70-plus years, which contained approximately 150, 28 and 58 TCR-sequenced participants, respectively.

Findings and caveats that apply to the study as a whole: Only five or six AZD1222 recipients were SARS-CoV-2 seropositive at baseline, limiting conclusions about previously exposed vaccinees. Epitopes outside the regions mutated in the B.1.351 and B.1.1.7 variants were reportedly recognized by nearly half of the unique spike-specific TCRs. The whole spike protein was spanned by vaccine-associated CD4 TCRs, and dominant responses were seen in regions 160-218 and 743-854. Spike-specific TCR breadth and depth rose significantly after two AZD1222 doses compared with day 0 and with MenACWY recipients. The 56-69-year group was small, and its depth increase did not reach significance, likely because of low power. Most participants were white British and females outnumbered males, and the authors suggested that clonal diversity may have been underestimated. Because no day 14 peak-response samples were available, repertoires were characterized only after the peak T cell response.

The CDR3 regions of human TCRbeta chains were analyzed by immunosequencing. The authors' pipeline ran thus. Repertoire TCRs were matched against a reference library of SARS-CoV-2-specific TCRs generated with the MIRA antigen-specificity platform. Breadth meant the fraction of unique TCRs that were SARS-CoV-2-associated, whereas depth meant the fraction of total T cells that were SARS-CoV-2-associated. Using the MIRA data, each spike-specific TCR was mapped to the spike region that the TCR reacts to and placed in a CD4 or CD8 class. Log10-transformed breadth and depth values were compared by one-way ANOVA with Sidak's multiple comparisons tests. TCRdb took this table from immuneACCESS and kept in-frame rearrangements with V and J called. Such tables lack part of the clones; where checked against another copy, unresolved V genes explain under half of the gap, and the rest is unexplained. The V and J calls and the clone size are those of that table, but D and trimming were determined from the DNA. The table for this sample lists fewer than 300,000 clones; just over 90% of them were counted only once. The ten largest clones take up 0.55% of the sample.

The germline V gene sets CDR1 to SNHLY and CDR2 to FYNNEI. The CDR3 goes from the cysteine to the phenylalanine over 12 residues. The DNA shown is the 36-base CDR3, in frame from base 1. The germline ends are 7 bases apart after V is trimmed by 6 bases and J by 5 bases. The sample's time point, from its label and the paper: baseline before first vaccination. Vaccinee samples were obtained from the UK trials COV001 and COV002, which included a single-blind randomized controlled phase 2/3 trial of AZD1222 (ChAdOx1 nCoV-19) in healthy adults. For TCRbeta chain sequencing, PBMC samples were collected from trial participants at day 0 and at day 28 after the second dose.

The clonotype comes from an adult in good health. This specimen consisted of peripheral blood, obtained on day 0 of AZD1222 vaccination. The rearrangement joined TRBV2 to TRBJ2-2; no D segment can be confidently identified. The CDR3 has the sequence CASRRSTGELFF. The sequenced DNA: TGTGCCAGCAGGAGGTCGACCGGGGAGCTGTTTTTT.